These T cell receptor beta chains were read from a single sample in a study of blood T cells in healthy people across ages. TCRdb re-called the 5' RACE reads through MiXCR, storing one row per CDR3 protein. The table has over a million distinct CDR3 sequences, less than 50% seen once; the top ten hold 18%. The sample comprised blood. The origin of the receptors is a woman aged 55-69 years in good health. The CDR3 runs from the conserved cysteine through the conserved F or W. Each record gives: clone size, V gene, J gene, D gene, CDR3 protein, CDR3 DNA. The D gene is left open where the match is weak. Expanded clones are given a class, and other clones once, few, many or no size at all.

>once|TRBV9|TRBJ2-1|TRBD2
CAGSVGLAGGSHYNEQFF
TGTGCCGGCAGCGTAGGACTAGCGGGAGGGTCCCATTACAATGAGCAGTTCTTC
>few|TRBV24-1|TRBJ2-7|TRBD1
CATSDPGQSYEQYF
TGTGCCACCAGTGATCCGGGACAGAGCTACGAGCAGTACTTC
>few|TRBV12-3/TRBV12-4|TRBJ2-5|-
CASTLDLGAGRGTQYF
TGTGCCAGCACTTTGGACCTGGGGGCGGGTCGTGGAACCCAGTACTTC
>-|TRBV27|TRBJ2-5|TRBD2
CATQGPGLAGQTQYF
TGTGCCACCCAGGGCCCGGGACTAGCGGGACAGACCCAGTACTTC
>many|TRBV12-3/TRBV12-4|TRBJ1-2|-
CASSHKPYGYTF
TGTGCCAGCAGTCATAAACCCTATGGCTACACCTTC
>few|TRBV9|TRBJ2-5|TRBD1
CASSAVPGQGWTGETQYF
TGTGCCAGCAGCGCGGTCCCGGGACAGGGGTGGACGGGAGAGACCCAGTACTTC
>-|TRBV27|TRBJ1-5|TRBD1
CASRRTGTYNQPQHF
TGTGCCAGCAGGAGGACAGGGACCTACAATCAGCCCCAGCATTTT
>few|TRBV6-5|TRBJ2-7|-
CASSYFAGAGANEQYF
TGTGCCAGCAGTTACTTCGCCGGGGCAGGGGCCAACGAGCAGTACTTC
>few|TRBV29-1|TRBJ2-7|TRBD1
CSVGAVTGSIRYGLYEQYF
TGCAGCGTTGGGGCTGTGACAGGGTCAATAAGGTATGGTCTATACGAGCAGTACTTC
>many|TRBV4-1|TRBJ2-7|-
CASSRSPADREQYF
TGCGCCAGCAGCCGGTCGCCGGCGGATCGCGAGCAGTACTTC
>few|TRBV11-1|TRBJ2-1|-
CASSLHRGPGNEQFF
TGTGCCAGCAGCCTCCACCGGGGCCCCGGTAATGAGCAGTTCTTC
>once|TRBV19|TRBJ2-5|TRBD1
CASGTGGAETQYF
TGTGCCAGCGGAACAGGGGGCGCAGAGACCCAGTACTTC
>-|TRBV29-1|TRBJ2-1|-
CSVEDPFTGGEQFF
TGCAGCGTTGAAGATCCTTTTACCGGGGGTGAGCAGTTCTTC
>-|TRBV7-7|TRBJ2-5|TRBD1
CASSAGTGVAYNEQYF
TGTGCCAGCAGCGCGGGGACAGGGGTAGCCTACAATGAGCAGTACTTC
>-|TRBV6-5|TRBJ1-6|-
CASSYSCLGSPLHF
TGTGCCAGCAGTTACTCGTGCTTGGGTTCACCCCTCCACTTT
>few|TRBV6-2/TRBV6-3|TRBJ2-3|TRBD2
CASSKTSGRLTDTQYF
TGTGCCAGCAGTAAGACTAGCGGGAGGTTAACAGATACGCAGTATTTT
>-|TRBV24-1|TRBJ2-3|-
CATSGGGDTQYF
TGTGCCACCAGTGGTGGGGGAGATACGCAGTATTTT
>-|TRBV2|TRBJ2-7|TRBD1
CASTRTGQYEQYF
TGTGCCAGCACACGAACGGGACAGTACGAGCAGTACTTC
>-|TRBV27|TRBJ2-7|TRBD2
CASGPGGRDAYEQYF
TGTGCCAGCGGACCGGGAGGCAGGGACGCCTACGAGCAGTACTTC
>-|TRBV20-1|TRBJ2-1|-
CSARELERGYNEQFF
TGCAGTGCTAGAGAACTAGAACGGGGATACAATGAGCAGTTCTTC
>-|TRBV7-8|TRBJ1-5|TRBD1
CASSLGVQGGQPQHF
TGTGCCAGCAGCTTAGGAGTTCAGGGGGGGCAGCCCCAGCATTTT
>few|TRBV7-2|TRBJ1-2|-
CASSGRTEINYGYTF
TGTGCCAGCAGCGGGCGGACAGAAATTAACTATGGCTACACCTTC
>few|TRBV9|TRBJ1-2|-
CASSKRGRGYTF
TGTGCCAGCAGCAAGAGGGGTCGTGGCTACACCTTC
>few|TRBV19|TRBJ2-7|TRBD1
CASSILPGQGTYEQYF
TGTGCCAGTAGTATCCTGCCGGGACAGGGAACCTACGAGCAGTACTTC
>-|TRBV5-1|TRBJ2-7|TRBD1
CASSLGQGPGNEQYF
TGCGCCAGCAGCTTGGGACAGGGTCCCGGCAACGAGCAGTACTTC
>-|TRBV5-1|TRBJ2-5|-
CASSQRGSYNEQYF
TGCGCCAGCAGCCAACGGGGCTCCTACAATGAGCAGTACTTC